This T cell receptor beta chain derives from a study of blood T cell repertoires in COVID-19. Study-wide context: COVID-19 samples from acute and convalescent phases originated in the United States, Italy and Spain.

Trimming took off 3 bases at V and 5 bases at J, with 8 bases between the two ends. There are 13 residues in the CDR3. Germline CDR1 MNHEY, CDR2 SVGEGT. The data were produced by immunoSEQ multiplex PCR, yet TCRdb's version contains in-frame clones alone and is incomplete. The table records some 260,000 clones, 80% to 90% of them present only once. Seattle enrolled patients during active infection and tracked them longitudinally. This receptor was obtained from a woman aged 70-85 years with COVID-19, enrolled during active disease. The chain combines TRBV6-2 or TRBV6-3 with TRBJ2-1, with D hard to call. The sample was peripheral blood. The CDR3 protein is CASSYRLHNEQFF. The DNA of the CDR3 is TGTGCCAGCAGTTATCGTCTACACAATGAGCAGTTCTTC.